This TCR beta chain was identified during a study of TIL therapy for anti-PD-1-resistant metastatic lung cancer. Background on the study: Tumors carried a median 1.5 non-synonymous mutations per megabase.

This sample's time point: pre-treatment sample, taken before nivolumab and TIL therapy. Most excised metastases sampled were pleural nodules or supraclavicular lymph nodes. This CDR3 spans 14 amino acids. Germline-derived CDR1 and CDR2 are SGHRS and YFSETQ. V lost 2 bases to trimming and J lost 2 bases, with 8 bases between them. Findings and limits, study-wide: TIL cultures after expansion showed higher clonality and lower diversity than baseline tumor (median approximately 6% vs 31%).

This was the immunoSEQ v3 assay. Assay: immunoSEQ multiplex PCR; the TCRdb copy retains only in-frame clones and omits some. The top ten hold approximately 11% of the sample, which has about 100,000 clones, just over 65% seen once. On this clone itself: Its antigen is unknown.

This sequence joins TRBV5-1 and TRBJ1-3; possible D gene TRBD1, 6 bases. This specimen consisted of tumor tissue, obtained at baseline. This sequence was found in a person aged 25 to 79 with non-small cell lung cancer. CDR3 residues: CASSLQGAGNTIYF. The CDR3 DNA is TGCGCCAGCAGCTTACAGGGCGCTGGAAACACCATATATTTT.